This passage covers 30 T cell receptor beta chains from one sample sequenced in a study of cytomegalovirus exposure and HLA in healthy donors. Profiled with immunoSEQ multiplex PCR; TCRdb holds only in-frame clones, not every one. The repertoire holds tens of thousands of clones, with roughly 94% as singletons. The sample taken for sequencing was PBMCs. These TCRs come from a woman under 30 in good health and CMV-seropositive.

For the CDR3, the DNA is TGTGCCACCGGGGAGACACAGAACACCGGGGAGCTGTTTTTT. This translates into CATGETQNTGELFF. V usage is TRBV27 and J usage is TRBJ2-2; D perhaps matches TRBD2 (5 bases). This CDR3 has 14 residues. Trimming cost V 10 bases and J 1 base, with 13 bases left between them. Germline assignment: CDR1 MNHEY and CDR2 SMNVEV (reference sequence).

This chain links TRBV13 with TRBJ2-5; tentative D call: TRBD1 (5 bases). CDR3 length: 14 amino acids. V shed 2 bases and J shed 3 bases, with 10 bases lying between them. The germline V gene encodes CDR1 PRHDT and CDR2 FYEKMQ (reference sequence). Here the CDR3 DNA reads TGTGCCAGCAGCTTATGGGGCGGCAAAGAGACCCAGTACTTC. The encoded protein is CASSLWGGKETQYF.

This rearrangement joins TRBV30 to TRBJ2-5; 7 nucleotides line up with TRBD2. There are 14 residues in the CDR3. CDR1 and CDR2 from the germline V gene are GTSNPN and SVGIG (reference sequence). V dropped 3 bases and J dropped 4; count of bases not matched to a gene: 8. The CDR3 DNA is TGTGCCTGGAGCTTCGGGGGGACCCGAGAGACCCAGTACTTC. It yields the protein CAWSFGGTRETQYF.

This chain links TRBV5-6 with TRBJ2-1; 8 positions agree with TRBD2. The ends lost 6 bases at V and 4 bases at J; junction bases unmatched: 15. Germline assignment: CDR1 SGHDT and CDR2 YYEEEE. This CDR3 contains 17 residues. The CDR3 nucleotides are TGTGCCAGCACCTCGGGGGGGGCGGGGGTCTCATACAATGAGCAGTTCTTC. As protein: CASTSGGAGVSYNEQFF. The full variable domain, with the rest looked up from reference TRBV5-6 and TRBJ2-1, is DAGVTQSPTHLIKTRGQQVTLRCSPKSGHDTVSWYQQALGQGPQFIFQYYEEEERQRGNFPDRFSGHQFPNYSSELNVNALLLGDSALYLCASTSGGAGVSYNEQFFGPGTRLTVL.

The chain carries TRBV4-1 and TRBJ2-7; possible D gene TRBD1, 5 bases. The ends were cut back, 0 bases at V and 9 bases at J, with 12 bases in the middle. Germline CDR1 and CDR2: MGHRA and YSYEKL. The length of the CDR3 is 13 residues. The CDR3: CASSQERGKVQYF. CDR3 in DNA: TGCGCCAGCAGCCAAGAAAGGGGTAAGGTGCAGTACTTC.

The chain couples TRBV30 to TRBJ2-7; 12 bases align to TRBD2. Germline assignment: CDR1 GTSNPN and CDR2 SVGIG (reference sequence). V lost 4 bases and J lost 7; bases outside the gene matches: 8. The CDR3 is 14 residues long. CDR3 residues: CAWTSGRGPREQYF. The CDR3 DNA reads TGTGCCTGGACTAGCGGGAGGGGGCCCCGGGAGCAGTACTTC. The variable domain in full, with the rest retrieved from reference TRBV30 and TRBJ2-7, is SQTIHQWPATLVQPVGSPLSLECTVEGTSNPNLYWYRQAAGRGLQLLFYSVGIGQISSEVPQNLSASRPQDRQFILSSKKLLLSDSGFYLCAWTSGRGPREQYFGPGTRLTVT.

CDR3 in amino acids: CASSTGLASSYNEQFF. CDR3 DNA sequence: TGTGCCAGCAGCACGGGACTAGCGAGCTCCTACAATGAGCAGTTCTTC. The rearrangement joins TRBV5-4 to TRBJ2-1; 10 nucleotides match TRBD2. The CDR3 has 16 amino acids. V was clipped by 4 bases and J by 0 bases; unmatched bases: 4. CDR1 and CDR2 from the germline V gene are SGHNT and YYREEE (reference sequence).

A single count supports this clone. The gene calls are TRBV13 and TRBJ1-3, with D perhaps TRBD1 (5 bases). The CDR3 has 14 residues. Trimming shortened V by 8 bases and J by 2 bases, and 13 bases separated the two germline ends. Germline CDR1 and CDR2: PRHDT and FYEKMQ (reference sequence). CDR3 in amino acids: CASDLGGAGNTIYF. CDR3 bases: TGTGCCAGCGACCTGGGGGGGGCTGGAAACACCATATATTTT.

V usage is TRBV2 and J usage is TRBJ2-1, with unresolved D. V lost 7 bases to trimming and J lost 4 bases, with 5 bases between them. Germline CDR1 SNHLY, CDR2 FYNNEI. The CDR3 loop spans 11 amino acids. Written as DNA, the CDR3 is TGTGCCAGCACAGTTTACAATGAGCAGTTCTTC. It yields the protein CASTVYNEQFF.

V gene TRBV2 combines with J gene TRBJ1-1; 9 bases align to TRBD1. V lost 5 bases, J lost 5 bases, and 3 bases stayed unmatched. Germline V CDR1 and CDR2: SNHLY, FYNNEI. This CDR3 spans 13 amino acids. CDR3 DNA: TGTGCCAGCAGTTGGGACAGGGTAACTGAAGCTTTCTTT. It specifies CASSWDRVTEAFF.

The chain couples TRBV7-6 to TRBJ2-7, with a possible D match to TRBD1 (6 bases). Per germline, CDR1 SGHVS and CDR2 FNYEAQ. The V and J ends lost 6 bases and 6 bases respectively, with 15 bases between them. This CDR3 spans 13 amino acids. The CDR3 spells CASSPEQGREQYF. CDR3 nucleotides: TGTGCCAGCAGTCCGGAACAGGGTCGCGAGCAGTACTTC.

The J gene is TRBJ2-2, the V gene TRBV27; TRBD1 matches 9 bases. The CDR3 is 15 amino acids. CDR1 is MNHEY and CDR2 is SMNVEV in the germline V gene (reference sequence). After removal of 2 bases from V and 6 bases from J, the junction contained 4 bases not matched to a gene. CDR3 in DNA: TGTGCCAGCAGTTTAAGGACAGGGGTCTCCGGGGAGCTGTTTTTT. Translating gives CASSLRTGVSGELFF.

The chain employs TRBV7-9 and TRBJ2-5; possibly TRBD2 for D (6 bases). The V end lost 4 bases, the J end lost 0 bases, and 15 bases lay between the germline ends. Germline-derived CDR1 and CDR2 are SEHNR and FQNEAQ (reference sequence). This CDR3 is 16 amino acids long. CDR3 amino acids: CASSSFTSSYQETQYF. In DNA, the CDR3 is TGTGCCAGCAGCTCGTTTACTAGCAGCTACCAAGAGACCCAGTACTTC. The entire variable domain, with the rest obtained from reference TRBV7-9 and TRBJ2-5, is as follows: DTGVSQNPRHKITKRGQNVTFRCDPISEHNRLYWYRQTLGQGPEFLTYFQNEAQLEKSRLLSDRFSAERPKGSFSTLEIQRTEQGDSAMYLCASSSFTSSYQETQYFGPGTRLLVL.

Here the CDR3 DNA reads TGTGCCAGCAGTTTGCCCGGGATCGCTGAAGCTTTCTTT. Its translation is CASSLPGIAEAFF. This chain links TRBV28 with TRBJ1-1; D ambiguous. V shed 3 bases and J shed 6 bases, with 11 bases lying between them. Germline lookup yields CDR1 MDHEN and CDR2 SYDVKM. The CDR3 runs to 13 residues.

The chain couples TRBV19 to TRBJ1-2; TRBD1 matches 7 bases. With V trimmed by 5 bases and J by 1 base, 4 bases remained unmatched. CDR3 length equals 14 residues. Germline V gene sequence: CDR1 LNHDA, CDR2 SQIVND (reference sequence). The CDR3 reads CASSWDSYNYGYTF. The CDR3 DNA sequence: TGTGCCAGTAGTTGGGACAGCTATAACTATGGCTACACCTTC.

The chain couples TRBV6-1 to TRBJ1-5; D unclear. CDR3 length: 15 residues. In germline, CDR1 is MNHNS, CDR2 SASEGT. Trimming removed 6 bases at V and 2 bases at J, with 14 bases between. The CDR3 loop reads CASRASGGGNQPQHF. For the CDR3, the DNA is TGTGCCAGCAGGGCATCCGGAGGAGGCAATCAGCCCCAGCATTTT.

The rearrangement uses TRBV7-3 and TRBJ2-2, with 7 positions matching TRBD1. The CDR3 spans 15 residues. Germline CDR1 and CDR2: SGHTA and FQGTGA. Losses at the gene ends were 6 bases for V and 0 bases for J; bases not matched to a gene: 4. The CDR3 protein is CASSRTGANTGELFF. The CDR3 DNA sequence: TGTGCCAGCAGTCGGACAGGCGCGAACACCGGGGAGCTGTTTTTT.

This clone was counted a single time. The chain recombines TRBV7-9 with TRBJ2-7; 12 nucleotides line up with TRBD1. The CDR3 is 12 residues long. Looked up from germline, CDR1 is SEHNR and CDR2 is FQNEAQ (reference sequence). CDR3 sequence: CVTGTGGDEQYF. The CDR3 DNA follows: TGTGTTACAGGGACAGGGGGCGACGAGCAGTACTTC.

The rearrangement links TRBV10-1 to TRBJ1-3; D is unclear. Trimming cost V 6 bases and J 1 base, with 13 bases left between them. CDR3 length equals 15 residues. Germline CDR1 WNHNN, CDR2 SYGVQD (reference sequence). CDR3 DNA: TGCGCCAGCAGCGATCTCGAGGTATCTGGAAACACCATATATTTT. The encoded protein is CASSDLEVSGNTIYF.

This clone was observed a single time. CDR3 protein: CATSRDWGGGRAYNEQFF. In DNA form, the CDR3 reads TGTGCCACCAGCAGAGATTGGGGGGGCGGGAGGGCCTACAATGAGCAGTTCTTC. The V call is TRBV15, the J call TRBJ2-1; TRBD2 aligns across 9 bases. Trimming took 0 bases from V and 2 from J; bases not matched to a gene: 8. CDR1 LNHNV and CDR2 YYDKDF come from the germline V gene (reference sequence). This CDR3 region has 18 residues.

This clone has only a few counts. The identical CDR3 is also encoded by other nucleotide sequences in the sample. The chain employs TRBV29-1 and TRBJ2-7; D possibly corresponds to TRBD1 (5 bases). Germline CDR1 and CDR2: SQVTM and ANQGSEA. CDR3 length equals 12 residues. The ends were cut back, 2 bases at V and 3 bases at J, with 8 bases in the middle. CDR3 sequence: CSVELTDYEQYF. CDR3 DNA sequence: TGCAGCGTTGAATTGACAGACTACGAGCAGTACTTC.

The gene calls are TRBV18 and TRBJ2-7; D unclear. The CDR3 is 14 residues long. Trimming removed 6 bases at V and 2 bases at J, with 14 bases between. Germline V CDR1 and CDR2: KGHSH, LQKENI. CDR3 nucleotide sequence: TGTGCCAGCTCCCCCTCTTCTGGCACCTACGAGCAGTACTTC. Protein sequence: CASSPSSGTYEQYF.

The chain links TRBV7-9 to TRBJ1-5; tentatively, D is TRBD1 (5 bases). V lost 4 bases and J lost 2, with 6 bases in between. This CDR3 is 13 amino acids long. From germline, CDR1 is SEHNR and CDR2 FQNEAQ (reference sequence). CDR3 DNA sequence: TGTGCCAGCAGCTGGGGGGGCAATCAGCCCCAGCATTTT. Translating gives CASSWGGNQPQHF.

The chain links TRBV6-6 to TRBJ1-6; unclear D gene. From germline, CDR1 is MNHNY and CDR2 SVGAGI (reference sequence). Trimming shortened V by 2 bases and J by 0 bases, and 5 bases separated the two germline ends. The CDR3 is 15 residues long. CDR3 region: CASSYPSSYNSPLHF. In DNA form, the CDR3 reads TGTGCCAGCAGTTACCCGAGCTCCTATAATTCACCCCTCCACTTT.

The CDR3 DNA reads as TGTGCCAGCACCAGAGGGCCGGGGGGAGAAAAACTGTTTTTT. The encoded protein is CASTRGPGGEKLFF. This chain uses TRBV2 with TRBJ1-4, with a possible D match to TRBD1 (5 bases). The V end lost 7 bases, the J end lost 8 bases, and 17 bases lay between the germline ends. The CDR3 totals 14 residues. Germline loops: CDR1 SNHLY, CDR2 FYNNEI.

In DNA form, the CDR3 reads TGTGCCAGCAGCTTGGACAGGGGGCGCAGGGAGCAGTACTTC. Protein sequence: CASSLDRGRREQYF. V gene TRBV7-9 combines with J gene TRBJ2-7; 11 nucleotides agree with TRBD1. The junction had 5 bases not matched to a gene; V was cut back by 3 bases and J by 7 bases. Germline V gives CDR1 SEHNR, CDR2 FQNEAQ (reference sequence). The CDR3 is 14 amino acids.

The chain uses TRBV28 and TRBJ2-3; TRBD2 is a possible D gene (5 bases). The germline gives CDR1 MDHEN, CDR2 SYDVKM. This CDR3 spans 16 amino acids. The V end lost 3 bases, the J end lost 2 bases, and 15 bases lay between the germline ends. As DNA, the CDR3 is TGTGCCAGCAGTTTTGGGCTAGAGACTATCACAGATACGCAGTATTTT. As protein: CASSFGLETITDTQYF. Looking up the rest from reference TRBV28 and TRBJ2-3 gives the full variable domain: DVKVTQSSRYLVKRTGEKVFLECVQDMDHENMFWYRQDPGLGLRLIYFSYDVKMKEKGDIPEGYSVSREKKERFSLILESASTNQTSMYLCASSFGLETITDTQYFGPGTRLTVL.

The chain uses TRBV11-3 and TRBJ2-3, with D perhaps matching TRBD2 (5 bases). This CDR3 spans 15 amino acids. CDR1 and CDR2 from the germline V gene are SGHNT and YENEEA. Trimming stripped 5 bases from V and 3 bases from J, with 15 bases between. CDR3 region: CASSPGFGITDTQYF. Written as DNA, the CDR3 is TGTGCCAGCAGCCCCGGGTTCGGGATTACAGATACGCAGTATTTT.

This clone was observed once. The chain employs TRBV19 and TRBJ2-1, with 11 bases aligning to TRBD2. V lost 4 bases to trimming and J lost 4 bases; unmatched junction nucleotides: 9. From germline, CDR1 is LNHDA and CDR2 SQIVND (reference sequence). The CDR3 totals 17 residues. CDR3 coding DNA: TGTGCCAGTAGTAAAAAAGCACTAGCGGGAGTGTACAATGAGCAGTTCTTC. Encoded protein: CASSKKALAGVYNEQFF.

This sequence joins TRBV28 and TRBJ1-2; 7 bases match TRBD1. The CDR3 has 16 amino acids. The J segment lost 1 base and the V segment lost 7 bases, leaving 12 bases of the junction unmatched. Germline V CDR1 and CDR2: MDHEN, SYDVKM. CDR3 nucleotides: TGTGCCAGCATCTTAAGGGGACAGCCATATAACTATGGCTACACCTTC. Encoded protein: CASILRGQPYNYGYTF.